This T cell receptor (beta chain) came from a study of sequential checkpoint blockade in melanoma. Overall study context: Arm A got nivolumab then ipilimumab; arm B the reverse, 1:1. Each arm's sequence ended with maintenance nivolumab.

This table comes from immunoSEQ multiplex PCR, and its TCRdb copy is limited to in-frame clones, with some not included. Here the sample spans 8,400 or so clones, around 74% being singletons. The CDR3 contains 16 residues. Germline V lookup: CDR1 SGHVS, CDR2 FNYEAQ. Treatment indicated: randomized to nivolumab then ipilimumab (arm A) or the reverse (arm B). Sorted cells were live CD3+CD8+, lacking CD19 and CD56, from PBMCs. This chain links TRBV7-6 with TRBJ2-5, with D maybe TRBD1 (6 bases). The assigned J gene may be wrong: the sequence end matches TRBJ2-7 better. The clonotype originates from a human donor with melanoma. This specimen was CD8+ T cells sorted from blood (inferred from file names), taken from a patient given nivolumab and ipilimumab in sequence. As DNA, the CDR3 is TGTGCCAGCAGCTTATCCCCAGCAGGGGCGCTGGACGAGCAGTACTTC. This encodes CASSLSPAGALDEQYF.